This T cell receptor beta chain was captured by sequencing in a study of blood T cell repertoires in COVID-19 (dated by TCRdb to about 2020). Regarding the research as a whole: Samples from collaborators originated in the United States, Italy and Spain and spanned both the acute and convalescent phases of COVID-19. The prospective study material was composed of cDNA or gDNA derived from T cells, B-cell-depleted T cells, or PBMCs. Subjects who had been exposed to COVID-19, were actively infected with it, or had recovered from it provided the deeply sampled blood TCRbeta repertoires that made up the dataset. A freely available public database, intended as a resource for researchers studying the immune response to SARS-CoV-2, is where the repertoires were released. Samples were obtained from the ongoing ImmuneRACE study (first 160 participants) and from 1,200 or so subjects provided by 6 global collaborators. Nearly every sample came with metadata listing a de-identified subject ID, COVID-19 status, age in years and sex. Where HLA class I and class II types were available, the types were taken from metadata supplied by the sample provider, not from assay-based typing. Study-level results and caveats: Clinical and demographic metadata were provided uncurated, with the amount varying by source and participant.

Comment on this clone: Its antigen target is currently unknown. It has no much larger one-base neighbor in the sample; base qualities were not kept.

The collaborating institutions used their own protocols to collect whole blood in K2EDTA tubes. For TCRbeta analysis, collaborators shipped samples as frozen whole blood, isolated PBMCs, or DNA extracted from either of those sample types. The immunoSEQ Assay, a bias-controlled multiplex PCR, was used to amplify TCRbeta CDR3 regions from genomic DNA. The original methods were these. The number of nucleated cells in each sample was estimated by amplification of reference gene primers within the assay. To quantify the absolute abundance of each unique TCRbeta CDR3 rearrangement, sequence reads were collapsed and filtered. For each sample, productive Simpson clonality was calculated by taking the square root of Simpson's diversity index across productive rearrangements. The clones in this table, taken by TCRdb from immuneACCESS, are in-frame only. Not every clone is retained; where verified, under half of the shortfall comes from an unresolved V gene, and the cause of the rest is unknown. V, J and clone size are taken as reported in that table, and D and trimming were inferred from the DNA itself. The table for this sample lists some 97,000 clones; approximately 86% of them were counted only once. The top ten clonotypes cover around 15% of the sample.

This receptor was obtained from a man aged 45-65 years with active or convalescent COVID-19. The sample taken for sequencing was peripheral blood.

The CDR3 corresponds to CASSLVAGSDSDTQYF. Here is the DNA: TGCGCCAGCAGCTTGGTAGCCGGATCGGATTCGGATACGCAGTATTTT. The chain employs TRBV5-1 and TRBJ2-3; the D gene cannot be named for sure. V drops 0 bases and J drops 6 bases, leaving 17 bases in between. The CDR3 starts with the cysteine, ends with the phenylalanine, and has 16 residues. The DNA shown is the 48-base CDR3, in frame from base 1. In the germline V gene, CDR1 corresponds to SGHRS and CDR2 to YFSETQ.